This is a list of T cell receptor beta chains from one sample in a study of OX40 agonist ivuxolimab in advanced cancers. The table came from immunoSEQ multiplex PCR; TCRdb's copy has only in-frame clones and leaves some out. This table holds 50,000 to 70,000 clones, around 93% found once. This specimen was CD4+ or CD8+ T cells sorted from blood, taken in a trial of the OX40 agonist ivuxolimab. The receptors shown here come from an adult with an advanced solid tumor such as melanoma, head and neck, liver or kidney cancer. The CDR3 runs from the conserved cysteine through the conserved F or W. A D gene is named only where the DNA matches it firmly. Rows give clone size only sometimes, using once, few, many, or a class for an expanded clone.

TRBV4-3,-,TRBJ2-6,-,CASSQVSGANVLTF,TGCGCCAGCAGCCAGGTGTCTGGGGCCAACGTCCTGACTTTC
TRBV2,-,TRBJ2-7,TRBD1,CASTGQGTYEQYF,TGTGCCAGCACGGGACAGGGAACCTACGAGCAGTACTTC
TRBV6-5,-,TRBJ2-1,-,CASTIDRSYNEQFF,TGTGCCAGCACCATCGACAGGTCCTACAATGAGCAGTTCTTC
TRBV19,-,TRBJ2-2,-,CASSMGPNTGELFF,TGTGCCAGTAGTATGGGCCCTAACACCGGGGAGCTGTTTTTT
TRBV19,-,TRBJ1-1,TRBD1,CASSIMIWDSAIGAFF,TGTGCCAGTAGTATAATGATTTGGGACAGTGCGATTGGAGCTTTCTTT
TRBV2,few,TRBJ1-1,-,CAIKGTEAFF,TGTGCCATAAAAGGCACTGAAGCTTTCTTT
TRBV9,-,TRBJ2-1,-,CASSVGLSYEQFF,TGTGCCAGCAGCGTAGGTCTCAGCTATGAGCAGTTCTTC
TRBV9,-,TRBJ2-1,TRBD1,CASSVSRDSLSSYNEQFF,TGTGCCAGCAGCGTATCCCGGGACAGTCTGAGCTCCTACAATGAGCAGTTCTTC
TRBV6-6,-,TRBJ2-3,-,CASSPKGGGPADTQYF,TGTGCCAGCAGTCCCAAGGGGGGAGGGCCGGCAGATACGCAGTATTTT
TRBV5-6,-,TRBJ2-1,-,CASSLGSGDPSYNEQFF,TGTGCCAGCAGCTTGGGGTCGGGAGACCCCTCCTACAATGAGCAGTTCTTC
TRBV15,-,TRBJ1-3,-,CATSPIVSTGNTIYF,TGTGCCACCAGCCCGATAGTTTCCACTGGAAACACCATATATTTT
TRBV27,-,TRBJ1-1,TRBD1,CASSYGDRGNTEAFF,TGTGCCAGCAGTTATGGGGACAGGGGAAACACTGAAGCTTTCTTT
TRBV5-6,once,TRBJ1-4,TRBD1,CASSLLGDRDREKLFF,TGTGCCAGCAGCTTGCTAGGGGACAGGGATCGTGAAAAACTGTTTTTT
TRBV15,once,TRBJ2-5,-,CATSSLTEEETQYF,TGTGCCACCAGCAGCCTAACAGAAGAAGAGACCCAGTACTTC
TRBV7-6,-,TRBJ2-1,-,CASSLPDNEQFF,TGTGCCAGCAGCTTACCCGACAATGAGCAGTTCTTC
TRBV27,-,TRBJ2-1,-,CASSQKGAHNEQFF,TGTGCCAGCAGCCAGAAGGGAGCCCACAATGAGCAGTTCTTC
TRBV7-8,-,TRBJ1-4,-,CASTSPGAGEKLFF,TGTGCCAGCACCTCCCCCGGGGCGGGTGAAAAACTGTTTTTT
TRBV19,once,TRBJ2-1,-,CASSIVLAGNEQFF,TGTGCCAGTAGTATTGTACTAGCAGGGAATGAGCAGTTCTTC
TRBV9,few,TRBJ2-1,TRBD1,CASNTGGSYNEQFF,TGTGCCAGCAACACAGGGGGCTCCTACAATGAGCAGTTCTTC
TRBV13,once,TRBJ1-2,TRBD1,CASSLGGLQGADYGYTF,TGTGCCAGCAGCTTAGGAGGGCTACAGGGGGCGGACTATGGCTACACCTTC
TRBV6-5,-,TRBJ2-7,-,CASSYSNYEQYF,TGTGCCAGCAGTTACAGCAACTACGAGCAGTACTTC
TRBV7-8,-,TRBJ1-5,-,CASGAAGLNQPQHF,TGTGCCAGCGGGGCCGCAGGCCTTAATCAGCCCCAGCATTTT
TRBV7-6,-,TRBJ1-4,-,CASSKTDLGDEKLFF,TGTGCCAGCAGCAAAACCGACCTAGGGGATGAAAAACTGTTTTTT
TRBV7-9,-,TRBJ2-1,TRBD2,CASSLAASGGTSSYNEQFF,TGTGCCAGCAGCTTAGCGGCTAGCGGGGGTACGAGCTCCTACAATGAGCAGTTCTTC
TRBV30,-,TRBJ2-7,-,CAWSPGTTYEQYF,TGTGCCTGGAGCCCCGGGACAACGTACGAGCAGTACTTC
TRBV27,-,TRBJ2-1,TRBD1,CASSPGTGLYEQFF,TGTGCCAGCAGTCCCGGGACAGGGTTATATGAGCAGTTCTTC
TRBV29-1,-,TRBJ2-2,TRBD2,CSVRTLAGVGGTGELFF,TGCAGCGTCCGGACTCTAGCGGGAGTGGGAGGGACCGGGGAGCTGTTTTTT
TRBV11-2,-,TRBJ2-2,-,CASSLGVGAGGELFF,TGTGCCAGCAGCTTAGGAGTGGGCGCAGGCGGGGAGCTGTTTTTT
TRBV4-3,once,TRBJ2-5,TRBD2,CASSQGSSGETQYF,TGCGCCAGCAGCCAAGGTTCTAGCGGAGAGACCCAGTACTTC